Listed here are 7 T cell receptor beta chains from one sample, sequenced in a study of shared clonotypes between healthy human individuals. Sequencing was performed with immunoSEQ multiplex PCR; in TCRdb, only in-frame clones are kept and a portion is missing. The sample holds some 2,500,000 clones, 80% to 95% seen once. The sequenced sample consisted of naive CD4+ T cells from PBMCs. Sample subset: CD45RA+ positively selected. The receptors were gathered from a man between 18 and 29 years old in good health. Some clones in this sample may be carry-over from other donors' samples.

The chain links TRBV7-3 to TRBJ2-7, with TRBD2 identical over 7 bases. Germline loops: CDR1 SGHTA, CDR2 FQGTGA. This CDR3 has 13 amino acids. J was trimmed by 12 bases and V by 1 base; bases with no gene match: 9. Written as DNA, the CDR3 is TGTGCCAGCAGCTTAAGACGGGAGGATCGTCCGTACTTC. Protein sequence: CASSLRREDRPYF. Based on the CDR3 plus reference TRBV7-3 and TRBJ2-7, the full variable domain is GAGVSQTPSNKVTEKGKYVELRCDPISGHTALYWYRQSLGQGPEFLIYFQGTGAADDSGLPNDRFFAVRPEGSVSTLKIQRTERGDSAVYLCASSLRREDRPYFGPGTRLTVT.

The CDR3 loop reads CASSQGRASNKNIQYF. DNA of the CDR3: TGCGCCAGCAGCCAAGGAAGGGCCTCTAACAAAAACATTCAGTACTTC. The chain links TRBV4-1 to TRBJ2-4; D unclear. The CDR3 contains 16 residues. The V and J ends lost 1 base and 3 bases respectively, with 13 bases between them. Germline CDR1 and CDR2: MGHRA and YSYEKL.

The CDR3 coding sequence is TGTGCCAGCAGTACTCACGGTGCGGGGGCGCGAAATCAGCCCCAGCATTTT. It specifies CASSTHGAGARNQPQHF. The rearrangement links TRBV28 to TRBJ1-5; D might be TRBD1 (6 bases). Per the germline V gene, CDR1 is MDHEN and CDR2 is SYDVKM. V was clipped by 5 bases and J by 4 bases, with 21 bases between them. The CDR3 sequence is 17 residues long. Complete variable domain (other parts from reference TRBV28 and TRBJ1-5): DVKVTQSSRYLVKRTGEKVFLECVQDMDHENMFWYRQDPGLGLRLIYFSYDVKMKEKGDIPEGYSVSREKKERFSLILESASTNQTSMYLCASSTHGAGARNQPQHFGDGTRLSIL.

CDR3 protein: CASSRSLVSQGFSAEPQHF. The CDR3 DNA sequence: TGCGCCAGCAGCCGAAGTCTCGTCTCACAGGGGTTCTCGGCGGAGCCCCAGCATTTT. The chain links TRBV4-1 to TRBJ1-5, with 7 bases that match TRBD1. The CDR3 is 19 amino acids. The germline gives CDR1 MGHRA, CDR2 YSYEKL. The trim removed 4 bases at V and 8 bases at J, leaving 23 bases unmatched.

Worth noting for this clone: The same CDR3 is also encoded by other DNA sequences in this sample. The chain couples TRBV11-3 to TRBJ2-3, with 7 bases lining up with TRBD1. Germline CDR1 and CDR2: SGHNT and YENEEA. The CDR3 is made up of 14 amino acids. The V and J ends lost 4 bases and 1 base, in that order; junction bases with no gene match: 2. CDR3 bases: TGTGCCAGCAGCTCAGGACAGGGCACAGATACGCAGTATTTT. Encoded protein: CASSSGQGTDTQYF.

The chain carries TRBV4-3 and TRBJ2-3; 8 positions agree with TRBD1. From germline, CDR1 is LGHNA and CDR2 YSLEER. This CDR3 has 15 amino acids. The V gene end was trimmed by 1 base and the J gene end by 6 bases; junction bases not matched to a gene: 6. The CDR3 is CASSQVATGVDTQYF. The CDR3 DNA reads TGCGCCAGCAGCCAAGTGGCGACAGGGGTCGATACGCAGTATTTT.

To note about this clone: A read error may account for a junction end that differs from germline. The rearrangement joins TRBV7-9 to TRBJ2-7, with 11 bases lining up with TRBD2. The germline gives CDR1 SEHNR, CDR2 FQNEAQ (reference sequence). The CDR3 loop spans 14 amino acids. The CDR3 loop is CASTLAGGPNEQYF. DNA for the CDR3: TGTGCCAGCACCTTAGCGGGAGGGCCCAACGAGCAGTACTTC.